The 20 T cell receptor beta chains below all came from one sample that was sequenced in a study of shared clonotypes between healthy human individuals. Sequencing was performed with immunoSEQ multiplex PCR; in TCRdb, only in-frame clones are kept and a portion is missing. The table lists about a million clones, approximately 75% of them singletons, with roughly 0.83% in the top ten. Sequenced sample: memory CD4+ T cells from PBMCs. The subset: CD45RA-negative fraction. The source is a man aged 18 to 30 in good health. Some clones in this sample may be carry-over from other donors' samples.

The CDR3 loop reads CASTVNVDNSPLHF. CDR3 in DNA: TGTGCCAGCACCGTCAATGTGGATAATTCACCCCTCCACTTT. The chain combines TRBV6-1 with TRBJ1-6, with D unresolved. From germline, CDR1 is MNHNS and CDR2 SASEGT. The germline V and J ends were trimmed by 7 bases and 5 bases, with 12 bases remaining between them. This CDR3 contains 14 residues.

The chain uses TRBV7-8 and TRBJ2-1; D not resolved. Germline CDR1 is SGHVS and CDR2 is FQNEAQ. This CDR3 has 14 residues. V lost 0 bases, J lost 3 bases, and 6 bases lay in between. The CDR3 nucleotides are TGTGCCAGCAGCTTAGCCCATTTCTACAATGAGCAGTTCTTC. This encodes CASSLAHFYNEQFF. Drawing the rest from reference TRBV7-8 and TRBJ2-1, the complete variable domain is GAGVSQSPRYKVAKRGQDVALRCDPISGHVSLFWYQQALGQGPEFLTYFQNEAQLDKSGLPSDRFFAERPEGSVSTLKIQRTQQEDSAVYLCASSLAHFYNEQFFGPGTRLTVL.

In the case of this clone: This specimen includes other DNA sequences encoding the same CDR3. The V and J genes are TRBV30 and TRBJ2-1, with TRBD2 matching 11 bases. V gave up 0 bases and J gave up 5 bases; unmatched junction bases: 9. This CDR3 contains 17 residues. Germline V gene data show CDR1 as GTSNPN and CDR2 as SVGIG (reference sequence). CDR3 region: CAWSVPPGGLADNEQFF. CDR3 nucleotides: TGTGCCTGGAGTGTTCCCCCAGGGGGACTAGCGGACAATGAGCAGTTCTTC.

This clone has just a few counts. The chain is built from TRBV5-1 and TRBJ2-1, with D hard to call. The germline V gene has CDR1 SGHRS and CDR2 YFSETQ. The V gene lost 4 bases and the J gene lost 3 bases, with 5 bases spanning the gap. CDR3 length equals 12 residues. CDR3 bases: TGCGCCAGCAGCGACAACTACAATGAGCAGTTCTTC. It yields the protein CASSDNYNEQFF. The whole variable domain, remainder taken from reference TRBV5-1 and TRBJ2-1, is KAGVTQTPRYLIKTRGQQVTLSCSPISGHRSVSWYQQTPGQGLQFLFEYFSETQRNKGNFPGRFSGRQFSNSRSEMNVSTLELGDSALYLCASSDNYNEQFFGPGTRLTVL.

This chain joins TRBV2 and TRBJ2-7; 10 bases match TRBD2. V dropped 11 bases and J dropped 4; count of bases not matched to a gene: 8. Germline assignment: CDR1 SNHLY and CDR2 FYNNEI. The CDR3 runs to 13 residues. CDR3 amino acids: CAGASGSHYEQYF. Here the CDR3 DNA reads TGTGCCGGGGCTAGCGGGAGTCATTACGAGCAGTACTTC. The full variable domain, with the rest looked up from reference TRBV2 and TRBJ2-7, is EPEVTQTPSHQVTQMGQEVILRCVPISNHLYFYWYRQILGQKVEFLVSFYNNEISEKSEIFDDQFSVERPDGSNFTLKIRSTKLEDSAMYFCAGASGSHYEQYFGPGTRLTVT.

The chain has TRBV30 and TRBJ1-5, with D tentatively TRBD1 (5 bases). CDR1 and CDR2 from the germline V gene are GTSNPN and SVGIG (reference sequence). This CDR3 is 14 amino acids long. Trimming stripped 2 bases from V and 5 bases from J, with 13 bases between. CDR3: CAWSTLGVDQPQHF. The CDR3 bases are TGTGCCTGGAGTACCTTAGGGGTGGATCAGCCCCAGCATTTT.

This clone was observed a single time. The V and J genes are TRBV5-1 and TRBJ2-1; 9 bases fit TRBD1. Germline V gene sequence: CDR1 SGHRS, CDR2 YFSETQ. The CDR3 spans 16 residues. After removal of 2 bases from V and 5 bases from J, the junction contained 8 bases not matched to a gene. CDR3 sequence (DNA): TGCGCCAGCAGCTTTCGAGGACAGGGGACCCACAATGAGCAGTTCTTC. Translating gives CASSFRGQGTHNEQFF.

The chain uses TRBV6-1 and TRBJ2-7; TRBD1 agrees at 7 bases. Trimming took 6 bases from V and 3 from J; bases not matched to a gene: 5. The CDR3 is made up of 13 amino acids. The germline V gene encodes CDR1 MNHNS and CDR2 SASEGT. CDR3 nucleotide sequence: TGTGCCAGCAGGACAGGGCCACGCTACGAGCAGTACTTC. As protein: CASRTGPRYEQYF.

This clone appeared once. The chain employs TRBV5-1 and TRBJ1-4; the D gene is possibly TRBD1 (6 bases). This CDR3 region has 16 residues. Germline CDR1 is SGHRS and CDR2 is YFSETQ. Trimming took off 0 bases at V and 7 bases at J, with 16 bases between the two ends. The CDR3 sequence is CASSLGPTGAGEKLFF. The CDR3, as DNA: TGCGCCAGCAGCTTGGGTCCTACGGGGGCGGGTGAAAAACTGTTTTTT.

V usage is TRBV28 and J usage is TRBJ1-5; D is perhaps TRBD1 (5 bases). The CDR3 sequence is 16 residues long. Germline V gives CDR1 MDHEN, CDR2 SYDVKM. V dropped 5 bases and J dropped 7 bases, with 21 bases sitting between them. The CDR3, as DNA: TGTGCCAGCAGTCCCCCCGCCGGGACCGTCGGGCAGCCCCAGCATTTT. Its protein product is CASSPPAGTVGQPQHF.

The chain carries TRBV9 and TRBJ2-7, with D maybe TRBD1 (6 bases). The germline gives CDR1 SGDLS, CDR2 YYNGEE. CDR3 length equals 15 residues. The V gene lost 1 base and the J gene lost 3 bases, with 14 bases spanning the gap. For the CDR3, the DNA is TGTGCCAGCAGCGTAAGCACAGGGCAACTCTACGAGCAGTACTTC. Protein sequence: CASSVSTGQLYEQYF.

This clone appeared a few times. This sequence joins TRBV4-3 and TRBJ1-5, with no clear D. Trimming shortened V by 4 bases and J by 5 bases, and 9 bases separated the two germline ends. This CDR3 region has 13 residues. Germline V gene lookup returns CDR1 LGHNA and CDR2 YSLEER. CDR3 in DNA: TGCGCCAGCAGCCTAAACACGGATCAGCCCCAGCATTTT. Translated: CASSLNTDQPQHF.

A few counts support this clone. This chain connects TRBV5-6 to TRBJ2-1; 12 bases line up with TRBD2. CDR3 length equals 16 residues. The trim removed 4 bases at V and 4 bases at J, leaving 6 bases unmatched. The germline V gene has CDR1 SGHDT and CDR2 YYEEEE. Written as DNA, the CDR3 is TGTGCCAGCAGCGGGCCGACTAGCGGGAGTTACAATGAGCAGTTCTTC. It codes for CASSGPTSGSYNEQFF.

The chain joins TRBV15 to TRBJ1-2; TRBD1 is a possible D gene (6 bases). Germline-derived CDR1 and CDR2 are LNHNV and YYDKDF (reference sequence). The CDR3 loop spans 18 amino acids. The ends were cut back, 2 bases at V and 7 bases at J, with 26 bases in the middle. CDR3 bases: TGTGCCACCAGCAGATCCCCTCCGCGACAGGAGGGCCCGCGTGGCTACACCTTC. Protein: CATSRSPPRQEGPRGYTF.

This clone was counted many times. Relative to the germline gene, one junction end is altered; a read error may explain this. V usage is TRBV4-1 and J usage is TRBJ1-1, with D maybe TRBD1 (5 bases). The germline gives CDR1 MGHRA, CDR2 YSYEKL. The CDR3 covers 9 residues. The CDR3 protein is CASSPGPVF. The CDR3 DNA sequence: TGCGCCAGCAGCCCGGGACCGGTCTTT.

This chain joins TRBV5-1 and TRBJ1-5; unclear D gene. Trimming pared 2 bases from V and 6 bases from J, leaving 15 bases between. Germline loops: CDR1 SGHRS, CDR2 YFSETQ. The CDR3 loop spans 15 amino acids. CDR3 amino acids: CASSFSGLTGQPQHF. CDR3 in DNA: TGCGCCAGCAGCTTCTCTGGGTTGACGGGTCAGCCCCAGCATTTT.

The chain joins TRBV9 to TRBJ1-1; no definite D call. This CDR3 region has 13 residues. Germline V gene data show CDR1 as SGDLS and CDR2 as YYNGEE. V lost 4 bases and J 4 bases, leaving 11 bases between the germline ends. The CDR3 DNA follows: TGTGCCAGCAGCAGGGCTCCCAGCACTGAAGCTTTCTTT. Protein sequence: CASSRAPSTEAFF.

The genes are TRBV28 and TRBJ1-2; 7 bases fit TRBD1. With 6 bases clipped from V and 8 bases from J, the junction kept 9 bases outside the gene matches. The CDR3 spans 13 residues. From germline, CDR1 is MDHEN and CDR2 SYDVKM. Here the CDR3 reads CASRAGTDYGYTF. The CDR3 coding sequence is TGTGCCAGCAGGGCCGGGACAGATTACGGCTACACCTTC.

The V call is TRBV4-3, the J call TRBJ2-1; 11 bases match TRBD2. The CDR3 consists of 19 residues. Germline V gene sequence: CDR1 LGHNA, CDR2 YSLEER. V trimming: 0 bases; J trimming: 2 bases; junction bases outside the gene matches: 9. The DNA of the CDR3 is TGCGCCAGCAGCCAAGATTGGCTAGCGGGAGGCACAACCTACAATGAGCAGTTCTTC. Its protein product is CASSQDWLAGGTTYNEQFF.

CDR3 region: CASSPAGGADTQYF. The CDR3 DNA reads TGTGCCAGCAGCCCGGCAGGGGGCGCAGATACGCAGTATTTT. This sequence joins TRBV11-2 and TRBJ2-3; 8 bases are a match to TRBD1. Germline V gene lookup returns CDR1 SGHAT and CDR2 FQNNGV. V gave up 5 bases and J gave up 4 bases; unmatched junction bases: 5. This CDR3 comprises 14 residues.